These T cell receptor beta chains were read from a single sample in a study of blood T cell repertoires in COVID-19. TCRdb keeps only in-frame clones here, not all; method: immunoSEQ multiplex PCR. Of 76,000 or so clones listed, around 85% are singletons. Sequenced: peripheral blood. The receptors originated from a man older than 75 in a cohort sampled during active COVID-19. Each CDR3 is given with its conserved first and last residue. Each record gives: J gene, clone size, D gene, V gene, CDR3 protein, CDR3 DNA. A D gene is named only where the DNA matches it firmly. Rows may omit the clone size; those that give it use once, few, many or a size class.

TRBJ1-3	.	TRBD1	TRBV5-1	CASSPGTGGNTIYF	TGCGCCAGCAGCCCGGGGACAGGGGGAAACACCATATATTTT
TRBJ2-6	.	.	TRBV6-5	CASSTGHGGANVLTF	TGTGCCAGCAGTACGGGACACGGAGGGGCCAACGTCCTGACTTTC
TRBJ2-5	.	.	TRBV5-1	CASSLRGAVEETQYF	TGCGCCAGCAGCTTGCGGGGGGCAGTTGAAGAGACCCAGTACTTC
TRBJ1-5	.	TRBD1	TRBV5-1	CASSLHGQGGSNQPQHF	TGCGCCAGCAGCTTGCATGGACAGGGTGGCAGCAATCAGCCCCAGCATTTT
TRBJ1-1	.	TRBD1	TRBV12-3/TRBV12-4	CASSGRTGDKAFF	TGTGCCAGCAGTGGCCGGACAGGGGATAAAGCTTTCTTT
TRBJ2-3	.	TRBD2	TRBV27	CASTPIGLARGDTQYF	TGTGCCAGCACCCCGATCGGACTAGCAAGGGGCGATACGCAGTATTTT
TRBJ2-2	.	TRBD1	TRBV7-2	CASSFPGGGELFF	TGTGCCAGCAGCTTCCCAGGGGGCGGGGAGCTGTTTTTT
TRBJ2-1	.	TRBD2	TRBV9	CASTGGSSEQFF	TGTGCCAGCACCGGGGGGTCTAGTGAGCAGTTCTTC
TRBJ2-7	.	.	TRBV7-2	CASSFRDSYEQYF	TGTGCCAGCAGCTTTCGGGACTCCTACGAGCAGTACTTC
TRBJ1-2	.	.	TRBV19	CASTLDRYGYTF	TGTGCCAGTACCCTGGACAGATATGGCTACACCTTC
TRBJ2-7	once	TRBD1	TRBV6-2/TRBV6-3	CASSSVRGTVQYF	TGTGCCAGCAGTTCGGTCAGGGGGACCGTACAGTACTTC
TRBJ2-1	.	TRBD1	TRBV10-3	CAIRGTGEGNEQFF	TGTGCCATCAGAGGGACAGGGGAGGGCAATGAGCAGTTCTTC
TRBJ2-5	.	TRBD1	TRBV28	CASSQSDRYQETQYF	TGTGCCAGCAGCCAGTCGGACAGGTACCAAGAGACCCAGTACTTC
TRBJ1-5	.	.	TRBV2	CASSPPGGANNQPQHF	TGTGCCAGCAGTCCGCCGGGGGGCGCGAACAATCAGCCCCAGCATTTT
TRBJ2-3	.	TRBD2	TRBV20-1	CSASPTLWGGSTDTQYF	TGCAGTGCTAGTCCTACCCTATGGGGGGGTAGCACAGATACGCAGTATTTT
TRBJ1-2	.	.	TRBV7-2	CASSLIGSAGALYGYTF	TGTGCCAGCAGCTTAATTGGGTCGGCAGGGGCCCTGTATGGCTACACCTTC
TRBJ1-1	.	.	TRBV12-3/TRBV12-4	CASSLSQTGEAFF	TGTGCCAGCAGTTTATCACAGACAGGTGAAGCTTTCTTT
TRBJ2-1	.	TRBD2	TRBV7-9	CASSLAQRGDNEQFF	TGTGCCAGCAGCCTCGCCCAGCGGGGGGACAATGAGCAGTTCTTC
TRBJ2-5	.	TRBD1	TRBV9	CASSPSAGGLKETQYF	TGTGCCAGCAGCCCGTCGGCAGGGGGCCTAAAAGAGACCCAGTACTTC
TRBJ1-4	few	.	TRBV20-1	CSASPDRNEKLFF	TGCAGTGCTAGTCCCGACAGAAATGAAAAACTGTTTTTT
TRBJ2-1	.	TRBD1	TRBV4-1	CASSQGDRGTPSYNEQFF	TGCGCCAGCAGCCAAGGGGACAGGGGGACCCCATCCTACAATGAGCAGTTCTTC
TRBJ1-5	.	.	TRBV11-2	CASSLEGAGNQPQHF	TGTGCCAGCAGCTTAGAGGGGGCGGGCAATCAGCCCCAGCATTTT
TRBJ2-2	.	TRBD1	TRBV5-4	CASSADRGGTGELFF	TGTGCCAGCAGCGCCGACAGGGGGGGCACCGGGGAGCTGTTTTTT
TRBJ2-7	once	.	TRBV6-5	CASRAGYEQYF	TGTGCCAGCAGGGCGGGATACGAGCAGTACTTC
TRBJ1-2	few	.	TRBV4-1	CASRQRNTDRTMYGYTF	TGCGCCAGCAGGCAACGAAATACCGACAGGACCATGTATGGCTACACCTTC
TRBJ1-1	.	.	TRBV27	CASKTGRGDMNTEAFF	TGTGCCAGCAAGACCGGGCGGGGGGACATGAACACTGAAGCTTTCTTT
TRBJ2-2	.	.	TRBV7-3	CASSLNSVANTGELFF	TGTGCCAGCAGCTTAAATTCCGTAGCGAACACCGGGGAGCTGTTTTTT
TRBJ2-3	.	TRBD2	TRBV2	CASSGSGGRTDTQYF	TGTGCCAGCAGTGGGAGCGGGGGCCGCACAGATACGCAGTATTTT
TRBJ2-3	.	.	TRBV5-1	CASSLARGGGSDTQYF	TGCGCCAGCAGCTTGGCCAGGGGCGGGGGTTCCGATACGCAGTATTTT
TRBJ2-1	.	TRBD2	TRBV3-1/TRBV3-2	CASSPVASGGNEQFF	TGTGCCAGCAGCCCGGTGGCTAGCGGGGGGAATGAGCAGTTCTTC
TRBJ2-5	.	TRBD1	TRBV3-1/TRBV3-2	CASSRDRGGTQYF	TGTGCCAGCAGCCGAGACAGGGGTGGGACCCAGTACTTC
TRBJ1-5	.	.	TRBV18	CASSLDRNQPQHF	TGTGCCAGCTCACTAGACAGAAATCAGCCCCAGCATTTT
TRBJ2-2	.	TRBD2	TRBV3-1/TRBV3-2	CASSQGGGTGELFF	TGTGCCAGCAGCCAAGGGGGGGGCACCGGGGAGCTGTTTTTT
TRBJ2-7	.	TRBD2	TRBV13	CASSLAILAGQKQYF	TGTGCCAGCAGCTTAGCAATCCTAGCGGGACAAAAGCAGTACTTC
TRBJ2-1	few	TRBD2	TRBV5-1	CASSRGEPTSYNEQFF	TGCGCCAGCAGCCGGGGGGAGCCTACATCCTACAATGAGCAGTTCTTC